This T cell receptor (beta chain) is from a study of control samples from healthy donors and cancer patients. After removal of 5 bases from V and 6 bases from J, the junction contained 9 bases not matched to a gene. The CDR3 loop spans 17 amino acids. CDR1 MNHEY and CDR2 SMNVEV come from the germline V gene (reference sequence). Profiled with immunoSEQ multiplex PCR; TCRdb holds only in-frame clones, not every one. The sample yields approximately 84,000 clones, approximately 78% seen once. This chain links TRBV27 with TRBJ2-2; 13 bases are a match to TRBD2. The material sequenced was blood. The receptor was derived from a woman aged 55-70 years in good health. The CDR3 loop is CASSALLAGGRAGELFF. The CDR3 DNA follows: TGTGCCAGCAGTGCCCTACTAGCGGGAGGGCGTGCCGGGGAGCTGTTTTTT.